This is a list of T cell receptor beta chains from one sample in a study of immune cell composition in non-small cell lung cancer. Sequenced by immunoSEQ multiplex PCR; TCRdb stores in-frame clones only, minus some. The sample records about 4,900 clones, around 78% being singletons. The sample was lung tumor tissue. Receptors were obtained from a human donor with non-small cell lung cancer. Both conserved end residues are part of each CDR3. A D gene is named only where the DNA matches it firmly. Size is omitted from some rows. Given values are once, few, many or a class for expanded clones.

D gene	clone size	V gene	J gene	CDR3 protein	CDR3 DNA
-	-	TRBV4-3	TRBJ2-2	CASSQDLSPTGELFF	TGCGCCAGCAGCCAAGATCTGAGCCCCACCGGGGAGCTGTTTTTT
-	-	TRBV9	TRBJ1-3	CASSPQAILGNTIYF	TGTGCCAGCAGCCCGCAGGCAATTTTAGGAAACACCATATATTTT
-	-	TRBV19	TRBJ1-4	CASSPGRGNEKLFF	TGTGCCAGTAGTCCAGGAAGGGGTAATGAAAAACTGTTTTTT
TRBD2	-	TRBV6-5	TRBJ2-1	CASSWAGTSGSHEQFF	TGTGCCAGCAGTTGGGCCGGGACTAGCGGCTCCCATGAGCAGTTCTTC
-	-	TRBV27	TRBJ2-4	CASSQGGTKNIQYF	TGTGCCAGCAGCCAAGGGGGTACCAAAAACATTCAGTACTTC
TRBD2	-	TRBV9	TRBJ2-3	CASSVGQTSGGGDTQYF	TGTGCCAGCAGCGTAGGGCAGACTAGCGGGGGAGGGGATACGCAGTATTTT
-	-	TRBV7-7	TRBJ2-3	CASSLSPQGTDTQYF	TGTGCCAGCAGCTTATCCCCCCAGGGGACAGATACGCAGTATTTT
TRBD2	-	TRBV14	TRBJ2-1	CASSQVSGSSEQFF	TGTGCCAGCAGCCAGGTTAGCGGGAGTAGTGAGCAGTTCTTC
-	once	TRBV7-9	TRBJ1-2	CASSSAVIQGYNYGYTF	TGTGCCAGCAGCTCCGCCGTCATACAGGGCTATAACTATGGCTACACCTTC
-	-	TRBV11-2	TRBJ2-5	CASSRTRKSQETQYF	TGTGCCAGCAGCAGAACGAGAAAAAGCCAAGAGACCCAGTACTTC
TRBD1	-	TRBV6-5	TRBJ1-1	CASSSWTGATEAFF	TGTGCCAGCAGCTCCTGGACAGGGGCCACTGAAGCTTTCTTT
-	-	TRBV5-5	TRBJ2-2	CASSLRVVRELFF	TGTGCCAGCAGCTTGCGGGTAGTCCGGGAGCTGTTTTTT
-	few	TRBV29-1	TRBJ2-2	CSARSGQNTGELFF	TGCAGCGCCAGAAGCGGCCAGAACACCGGGGAGCTGTTTTTT
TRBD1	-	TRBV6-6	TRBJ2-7	CASSSGQGFSYEQYF	TGTGCCAGCAGTTCCGGACAGGGTTTCTCCTACGAGCAGTACTTC
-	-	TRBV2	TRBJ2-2	CASRALGELFF	TGTGCCAGCAGGGCCTTGGGGGAGCTGTTTTTT
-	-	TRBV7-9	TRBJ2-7	CASSPAYEQYF	TGTGCCAGCAGCCCCGCCTACGAGCAGTACTTC
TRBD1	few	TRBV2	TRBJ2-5	CASRDRWSETQYF	TGTGCCAGCAGGGACAGGTGGTCGGAGACCCAGTACTTC
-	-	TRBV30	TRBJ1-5	CAWSDIRVGQPQHF	TGTGCCTGGAGTGATATCAGGGTCGGTCAGCCCCAGCATTTT
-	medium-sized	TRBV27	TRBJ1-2	CASSSGPGGLGGYTF	TGTGCCAGCAGTTCGGGGCCAGGAGGGCTAGGGGGCTACACCTTC
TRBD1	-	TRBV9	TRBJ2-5	CASSLSTGVKETQYF	TGTGCCAGCAGCTTATCGACAGGGGTGAAAGAGACCCAGTACTTC
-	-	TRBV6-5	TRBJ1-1	CASSYGGANTEAFF	TGTGCCAGCAGTTACGGCGGGGCGAACACTGAAGCTTTCTTT
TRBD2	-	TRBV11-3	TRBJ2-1	CASSLGGSASYNEQFF	TGTGCCAGCAGCTTAGGCGGGAGCGCCTCCTACAATGAGCAGTTCTTC
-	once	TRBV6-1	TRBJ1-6	CASSWEGISPLHF	TGTGCCAGCAGTTGGGAGGGGATTTCACCCCTCCACTTT
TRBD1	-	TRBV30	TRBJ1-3	CAWRDKGAPDTIYF	TGTGCCTGGAGGGATAAGGGGGCTCCGGACACCATATATTTT
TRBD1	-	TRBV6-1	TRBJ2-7	CASSPGQGRYEQYF	TGTGCCAGCAGTCCGGGACAGGGTCGTTACGAGCAGTACTTC
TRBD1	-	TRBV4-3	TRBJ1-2	CASSRVQGSYGYTF	TGCGCTAGCAGCCGCGTACAGGGGAGCTATGGCTACACCTTC
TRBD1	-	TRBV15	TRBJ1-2	CATSLTGQGAGYTF	TGTGCCACCTCCCTGACCGGGCAGGGGGCCGGCTACACCTTC
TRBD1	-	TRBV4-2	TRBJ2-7	CASSQAATGGMNEQYF	TGTGCCAGCAGCCAAGCAGCGACAGGGGGCATGAACGAGCAGTACTTC
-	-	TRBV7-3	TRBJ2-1	CASSPTALAFSYNEQFF	TGTGCCAGCAGCCCTACAGCCCTAGCGTTCTCCTACAATGAGCAGTTCTTC
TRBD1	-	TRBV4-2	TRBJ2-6	CASSHVDRGNLVALGGANVLTF	TGTGCCAGCAGCCATGTGGACAGGGGAAATTTAGTCGCGTTGGGTGGGGCCAACGTCCTGACTTTC
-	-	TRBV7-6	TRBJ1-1	CASSLNGRGVSLGEAFF	TGTGCCAGCAGCTTAAATGGCAGGGGTGTCTCCCTTGGTGAAGCTTTCTTT
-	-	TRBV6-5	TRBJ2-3	CASSYRGKTQYF	TGTGCCAGCAGTTACCGGGGTAAAACGCAGTATTTT
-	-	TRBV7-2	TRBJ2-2	CASSSRSYTGELFF	TGTGCCAGCAGCTCCCGGAGCTACACCGGGGAGCTGTTTTTT
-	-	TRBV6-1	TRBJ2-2	CATVAGSGELFF	TGTGCCACAGTGGCAGGGTCCGGGGAGCTGTTTTTT
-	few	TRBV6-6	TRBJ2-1	CASSYNVGINEQFF	TGTGCCAGCAGTTATAACGTCGGGATTAATGAGCAGTTCTTC
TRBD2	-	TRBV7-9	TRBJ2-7	CASSLDVGLAGVEQYF	TGTGCCAGCAGCCTAGATGTGGGACTAGCGGGGGTCGAGCAGTACTTC
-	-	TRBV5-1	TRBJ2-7	CASSPGGTSDEQYF	TGCGCCAGCAGCCCTGGTGGGACTTCCGACGAGCAGTACTTC
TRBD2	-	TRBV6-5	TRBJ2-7	CATFLLAGAGGEQYF	TGTGCCACCTTCCTCCTAGCGGGAGCTGGCGGCGAGCAGTACTTC
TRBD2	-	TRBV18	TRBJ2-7	CASSREGLASEQYF	TGTGCCAGCTCCAGAGAGGGACTAGCCTCCGAGCAGTACTTC
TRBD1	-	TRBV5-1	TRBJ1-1	CASSPTGQGRGYTEAFF	TGCGCCAGCAGCCCAACCGGACAGGGGAGGGGGTACACTGAAGCTTTCTTT
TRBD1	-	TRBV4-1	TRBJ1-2	CASSQEVYRGLPLGYTF	TGCGCCAGCAGCCAAGAAGTCTACAGGGGGCTCCCCCTAGGCTACACCTTC
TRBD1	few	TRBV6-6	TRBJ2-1	CASSPAGQGNEQFF	TGTGCCAGCAGCCCCGCGGGACAGGGGAATGAGCAGTTCTTC
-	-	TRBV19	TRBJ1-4	CASSFYLGTPGDEKLFF	TGTGCCAGTAGTTTCTACCTCGGGACTCCGGGTGATGAAAAACTGTTTTTT
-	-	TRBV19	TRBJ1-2	CASSIDGDFYGYTF	TGTGCCAGTAGTATAGATGGAGATTTTTATGGCTACACCTTC
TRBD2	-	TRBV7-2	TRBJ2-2	CASSFHRLAGADTGELFF	TGTGCCAGCAGCTTCCACAGGCTAGCGGGAGCGGACACCGGGGAGCTGTTTTTT
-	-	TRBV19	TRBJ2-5	CASTGTYGLETQYF	TGTGCCAGTACCGGGACTTACGGGCTTGAGACCCAGTACTTC
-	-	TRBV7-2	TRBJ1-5	CASSFRGNQPQHF	TGTGCCAGCAGCTTCAGGGGAAATCAGCCCCAGCATTTT
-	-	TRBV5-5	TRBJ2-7	CASSSPLGQEQYF	TGTGCCAGCAGCTCCCCCCTGGGACAAGAGCAGTACTTC
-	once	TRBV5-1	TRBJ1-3	CASSLEGRGYGNTIYF	TGCGCCAGCAGCTTGGAGGGCAGGGGCTACGGAAACACCATATATTTT
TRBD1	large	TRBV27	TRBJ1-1	CASSLLVNDRENTEAFF	TGTGCCAGCAGTTTATTGGTAAACGACAGGGAGAACACTGAAGCTTTCTTT
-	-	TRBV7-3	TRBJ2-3	CASSSPGEAGDTQYF	TGTGCCAGCAGTTCCCCCGGGGAAGCGGGAGATACGCAGTATTTT
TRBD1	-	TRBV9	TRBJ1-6	CASSGTGVSPLHF	TGTGCCAGCAGTGGGACAGGGGTTTCACCCCTCCACTTT